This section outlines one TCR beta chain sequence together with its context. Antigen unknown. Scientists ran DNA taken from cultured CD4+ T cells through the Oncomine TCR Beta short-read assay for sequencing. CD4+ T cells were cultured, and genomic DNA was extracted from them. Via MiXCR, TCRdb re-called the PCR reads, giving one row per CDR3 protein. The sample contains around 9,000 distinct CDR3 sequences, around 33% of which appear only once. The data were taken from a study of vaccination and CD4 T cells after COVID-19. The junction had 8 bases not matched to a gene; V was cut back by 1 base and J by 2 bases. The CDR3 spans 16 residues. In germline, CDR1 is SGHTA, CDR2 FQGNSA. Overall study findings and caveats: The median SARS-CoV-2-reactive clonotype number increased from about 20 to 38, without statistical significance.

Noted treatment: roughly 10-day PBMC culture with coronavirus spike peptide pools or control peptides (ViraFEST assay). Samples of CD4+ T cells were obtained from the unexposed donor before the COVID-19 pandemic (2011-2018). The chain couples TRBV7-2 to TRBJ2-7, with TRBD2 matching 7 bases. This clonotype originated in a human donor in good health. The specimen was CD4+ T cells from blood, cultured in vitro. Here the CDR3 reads CASSLVTSLSTYEQYF. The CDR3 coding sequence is TGTGCCAGCAGCTTAGTGACTAGCCTTAGTACCTACGAGCAGTACTTC.